The present T cell receptor (beta chain) was sequenced within a study of blood T cell repertoires in COVID-19. Study-level information: Donors in the United States, Italy and Spain gave samples during acute or convalescent COVID-19. PBMCs, B-cell-depleted T cells, or T cells provided the cDNA or gDNA that made up the material.

The ends were cut back, 2 bases at V and 4 bases at J, with 11 bases in the middle. This CDR3 spans 14 amino acids. The germline V gene has CDR1 WNHNN and CDR2 SYGVQD (reference sequence). Original handling: Nucleated cell number was recorded as an estimate derived from reference gene primer amplification. TCRdb's copy holds only in-frame clones and misses some; the assay was immunoSEQ multiplex PCR. The V and J calls and clone size were taken over from that table, and D and trimming were inferred from the DNA. The sample lists some 150,000 clones, approximately 80% occurring once. Sequences were obtained from peripheral blood. The receptor's source is a woman in her forties or fifties with acute or convalescent COVID-19. J is TRBJ1-1 and V is TRBV10-1; D is perhaps TRBD1 (6 bases). For the CDR3, the DNA is TGCGCCAGCAGTGAGACAGGGCCCGTCACTGAAGCTTTCTTT. Its translation is CASSETGPVTEAFF.